Presented here are 27 T cell receptor beta chains from one specimen sequenced in a study of blood T cell repertoires in COVID-19. Clones were sequenced by immunoSEQ multiplex PCR, and TCRdb holds only the in-frame ones, with some missing. Here the sample spans some 5,900 clones, around 85% being singletons. Specimen: peripheral blood. These receptors were taken from a human donor in a cohort sampled during active COVID-19.

The CDR3 loop reads CASTQTGVNTEAFF. The CDR3 DNA reads TGTGCCAGTACCCAGACAGGGGTGAACACTGAAGCTTTCTTT. This rearrangement joins TRBV19 to TRBJ1-1, with TRBD1 matching 8 bases. Per germline, CDR1 LNHDA and CDR2 SQIVND (reference sequence). Unmatched junction bases numbered 4, after V lost 7 bases and J lost 0 bases. The CDR3 consists of 14 residues.

The chain links TRBV7-9 to TRBJ2-7; TRBD2 matches at 10 bases. Germline CDR1 is SEHNR and CDR2 is FQNEAQ (reference sequence). This CDR3 spans 14 amino acids. V gave up 6 bases and J gave up 5 bases; unmatched junction bases: 7. In DNA, the CDR3 is TGTGCCAGCAGTCTTAGCGGGGGGTCCCACGAGCAGTACTTC. It is translated as CASSLSGGSHEQYF.

In this sample, this clone turned up a few times. V and J are TRBV5-5 and TRBJ2-7, with D possibly being TRBD1 (6 bases). The CDR3 covers 14 residues. Between the trimmed V and J ends, which lost 1 base and 5 bases, there was a span of 13 bases. The germline CDR1 and CDR2 sequences are SGHKS and YYEKEE (reference sequence). CDR3 loop: CASSLLQGADEQYF. CDR3 nucleotide sequence: TGTGCCAGCAGCTTGCTACAGGGCGCCGACGAGCAGTACTTC.

V usage is TRBV25-1 and J usage is TRBJ1-1; the match to TRBD1 covers 8 bases. Germline CDR1 reads MGHDK; CDR2 reads SYGVNS. V lost 5 bases to trimming and J lost 3 bases; unmatched junction nucleotides: 8. This CDR3 region has 15 residues. This CDR3 is CASSSPGQGDTEAFF. CDR3 in DNA: TGTGCCAGCAGTTCGCCCGGACAGGGCGACACTGAAGCTTTCTTT.

The chain combines TRBV29-1 with TRBJ2-5, with D hard to call. Trimming took 8 bases from V and 2 from J, leaving 24 bases between them. Germline V gene lookup returns CDR1 SQVTM and CDR2 ANQGSEA. This CDR3 contains 16 residues. This CDR3 is CSPARSAGPPQETQYF. DNA of the CDR3: TGCAGCCCTGCCCGTTCGGCAGGCCCCCCACAAGAGACCCAGTACTTC.

This rearrangement joins TRBV3-1 (or the pseudogene TRBV3-2) to TRBJ2-5; TRBD2 matches at 15 bases. The junction had 13 bases not matched to a gene; V was cut back by 1 base and J by 1 base. Germline V CDR1 and CDR2: LGHDT, YNNKEL (reference sequence). CDR3 size: 21 residues. As DNA, the CDR3 is TGTGCCAGCAGCCAAGGGCTTGGTCAGGGGACTAGCGGGGGGCCCCAAGAGACCCAGTACTTC. Its protein product is CASSQGLGQGTSGGPQETQYF.

The genes are TRBV14 and TRBJ2-5; D might be TRBD2 (5 bases). V was clipped by 1 base and J by 5 bases, with 23 bases between them. CDR1 and CDR2 (germline): SGHDN, FVKESK. The CDR3 contains 18 residues. This CDR3 is CASSQGSLAWDRGETQYF. The CDR3 nucleotides read TGTGCCAGCAGCCAAGGTAGTCTGGCTTGGGATCGCGGGGAGACCCAGTACTTC.

This chain links TRBV5-1 with TRBJ1-2, with a possible D match to TRBD1 (5 bases). Germline V gives CDR1 SGHRS, CDR2 YFSETQ. The CDR3 totals 16 residues. With 1 base removed from V and 7 bases from J, the gap between germline ends came to 20 bases. This CDR3 reads CASSLNRTALKTGYTF. The CDR3 nucleotides are TGCGCCAGCAGCTTGAACAGGACCGCTCTGAAAACTGGCTACACCTTC. Full variable domain (remainder filled in from reference TRBV5-1 and TRBJ1-2): KAGVTQTPRYLIKTRGQQVTLSCSPISGHRSVSWYQQTPGQGLQFLFEYFSETQRNKGNFPGRFSGRQFSNSRSEMNVSTLELGDSALYLCASSLNRTALKTGYTFGSGTRLTVV.

The chain couples TRBV5-1 to TRBJ2-1; TRBD2 matches at 8 bases. With V trimmed by 0 bases and J by 2 bases, 4 bases remained unmatched. The germline V gene has CDR1 SGHRS and CDR2 YFSETQ. The CDR3 sequence is 16 residues long. CDR3 region: CASSLGAGGAYNEQFF. CDR3 sequence (DNA): TGCGCCAGCAGCTTGGGCGCGGGGGGCGCCTACAATGAGCAGTTCTTC.

This clone showed up just a few times. The rearrangement links TRBV19 to TRBJ2-6, with D possibly matching TRBD1 (6 bases). The CDR3 has 16 residues. CDR1 is LNHDA and CDR2 is SQIVND in the germline V gene (reference sequence). The V end lost 4 bases, the J end lost 0 bases, and 10 bases lay between the germline ends. CDR3 residues: CASSTGQNSGANVLTF. CDR3 DNA sequence: TGTGCCAGTAGTACCGGACAGAACTCTGGGGCCAACGTCCTGACTTTC.

This chain links TRBV10-2 with TRBJ2-2; D is unclear. Germline V gene data show CDR1 as WSHSY and CDR2 as SAAADI. The CDR3 sequence is 13 residues long. Trimming took off 10 bases at V and 4 bases at J, with 13 bases between the two ends. This CDR3 reads CATGSQFTGELFF. The CDR3 coding sequence is TGCGCCACCGGGTCTCAGTTCACCGGGGAGCTGTTTTTT.

The chain couples TRBV7-9 to TRBJ2-3; D not resolved. The germline gives CDR1 SEHNR, CDR2 FQNEAQ (reference sequence). V was trimmed by 5 bases and J by 15 bases, leaving 18 bases between them. This CDR3 has 12 residues. CDR3 coding DNA: TGTGCCAGCAGCCTGATCGAGGAAGAATTCTATTTT. It yields the protein CASSLIEEEFYF.

V gene TRBV19 combines with J gene TRBJ1-1; 9 bases agree with TRBD1. V dropped 1 base and J dropped 1; count of bases not matched to a gene: 4. In germline, CDR1 is LNHDA, CDR2 SQIVND (reference sequence). CDR3 length: 16 residues. DNA of the CDR3: TGTGCCAGTAGTATAGTCCAGGGACAGGGGAACACTGAAGCTTTCTTT. Protein: CASSIVQGQGNTEAFF.

This chain joins TRBV18 and TRBJ1-1; D is unresolved. The germline CDR1 and CDR2 sequences are KGHSH and LQKENI. The germline V and J ends were trimmed by 1 base and 1 base, with 7 bases remaining between them. This CDR3 is 14 amino acids long. The CDR3 DNA reads TGTGCCAGCTCACCACGTTCACAGAACACTGAAGCTTTCTTT. It codes for CASSPRSQNTEAFF.

The chain recombines TRBV9 with TRBJ1-4, with D uncertain. Trimming left V 0 bases short and J 3 bases short, with 9 bases between. The CDR3 covers 15 residues. Germline V gene lookup returns CDR1 SGDLS and CDR2 YYNGEE. The CDR3, as DNA: TGTGCCAGCAGCGTAGCTCCGGCGGCTAATGAAAAACTGTTTTTT. Translated: CASSVAPAANEKLFF.

This clone appeared once. The chain couples TRBV10-3 to TRBJ1-6, with 9 nucleotides matching TRBD1. Germline CDR1 is ENHRY and CDR2 is SYGVKD. The CDR3 consists of 15 residues. Trimming at V came to 0 bases and at J to 9 bases, leaving 3 bases not matched to a gene. DNA for the CDR3: TGTGCCATCAGTGAGTCGGGACAGGGTGGTTCACCCCTCCACTTT. Protein product: CAISESGQGGSPLHF.

In nucleotides, the CDR3 is TGTGCCAGCAGCCCTCTCAGGCGGGGAGATACGCAGTATTTT. Amino acid sequence: CASSPLRRGDTQYF. The chain couples TRBV7-8 to TRBJ2-3, with D tentatively TRBD2 (6 bases). The germline V gene has CDR1 SGHVS and CDR2 FQNEAQ. The V end was cut by 5 bases, the J end by 5 bases, with 14 bases between. This CDR3 has 14 amino acids.

The genes are TRBV3-1 (or the pseudogene TRBV3-2) and TRBJ2-2; no definite D call. The CDR3 length is 12 residues. Per the germline V gene, CDR1 is LGHDT and CDR2 is YNNKEL (reference sequence). V was clipped by 6 bases and J by 5 bases, with 7 bases between them. This chain's CDR3 is CASRLLTGELFF. The DNA of the CDR3 is TGTGCCAGCAGACTATTAACCGGGGAGCTGTTTTTT.

The gene calls are TRBV2 and TRBJ1-1; D is undetermined. Germline V gene lookup returns CDR1 SNHLY and CDR2 FYNNEI. The CDR3 covers 12 residues. The V gene lost 6 bases and the J gene lost 1 base, with 6 bases spanning the gap. The CDR3 sequence is CASRQENTEAFF. The CDR3 DNA reads TGTGCCAGCAGGCAGGAGAACACTGAAGCTTTCTTT.

The chain is built from TRBV2 and TRBJ2-1; the match to TRBD1 covers 10 bases. Per germline, CDR1 SNHLY and CDR2 FYNNEI. This CDR3 spans 15 amino acids. V gave up 7 bases and J gave up 3 bases; unmatched junction bases: 6. The CDR3, as DNA: TGTGCCAGCAATTCAGACAGGGGGCTCTACAATGAGCAGTTCTTC. Protein sequence: CASNSDRGLYNEQFF. Using reference TRBV2 and TRBJ2-1 for the parts outside the CDR3, the full variable domain is EPEVTQTPSHQVTQMGQEVILRCVPISNHLYFYWYRQILGQKVEFLVSFYNNEISEKSEIFDDQFSVERPDGSNFTLKIRSTKLEDSAMYFCASNSDRGLYNEQFFGPGTRLTVL.

The V call is TRBV6-5, the J call TRBJ2-1, with 11 nucleotides matching TRBD1. The CDR3 covers 16 residues. Germline CDR1 and CDR2: MNHEY and SVGAGI. Losses at the gene ends were 4 bases for V and 2 bases for J; bases not matched to a gene: 4. The DNA for the CDR3 is TGTGCCAGCAGTTCCCGGGACAGGGGGACCTACAATGAGCAGTTCTTC. It yields the protein CASSSRDRGTYNEQFF.

The genes are TRBV5-1 and TRBJ2-2; 9 bases map to TRBD2. Germline CDR1 SGHRS, CDR2 YFSETQ. Losses at the gene ends were 3 bases for V and 2 bases for J; bases not matched to a gene: 5. The CDR3 has 16 amino acids. The CDR3 nucleotides read TGCGCCAGCAGCTACCCGGGACTAGCTAACACCGGGGAGCTGTTTTTT. Its protein product is CASSYPGLANTGELFF.

The V gene is TRBV11-1, the J gene TRBJ2-5; D is possibly TRBD2 (5 bases). With 1 base removed from V and 1 base from J, the gap between germline ends came to 13 bases. The CDR3 is 16 amino acids. CDR1 and CDR2 from the germline V gene are SGHAT and FQDESV (reference sequence). CDR3 DNA: TGTGCCAGCAGCTTAGGGCGGGCAGCTCTCCAAGAGACCCAGTACTTC. Translating it yields CASSLGRAALQETQYF.

Concerning this clone: The same CDR3 is also encoded by other DNA sequences in this sample. The chain links TRBV2 to TRBJ2-1, with 8 bases that match TRBD1. The CDR3 spans 14 residues. Germline-derived CDR1 and CDR2 are SNHLY and FYNNEI. V shed 5 bases and J 2 bases; nucleotides not matched to a gene: 2. For the CDR3, the DNA is TGTGCCAGCAGTCGACAGGGGCCCTACAATGAGCAGTTCTTC. Protein sequence: CASSRQGPYNEQFF.

The V and J genes are TRBV5-1 and TRBJ2-6; weak D call: TRBD1 (5 bases). The ends were cut back, 4 bases at V and 0 bases at J, with 11 bases in the middle. The CDR3 is 16 residues long. Germline V gene data show CDR1 as SGHRS and CDR2 as YFSETQ. The CDR3 loop reads CASSPSTVSGANVLTF. The CDR3 region has the DNA TGCGCCAGCAGCCCGTCGACAGTCTCTGGGGCCAACGTCCTGACTTTC.

The J gene is TRBJ2-7, the V gene TRBV4-1; D may be TRBD2 (5 bases). Trimming removed 0 bases from V and 7 bases from J, with 13 bases in between. CDR3 length equals 14 residues. CDR1 and CDR2 from the germline V gene are MGHRA and YSYEKL. The CDR3 loop is CASSQEGPPGEQYF. In DNA form, the CDR3 reads TGCGCCAGCAGCCAAGAAGGCCCTCCGGGGGAGCAGTACTTC.

The genes are TRBV6-6 and TRBJ2-6, with 11 nucleotides matching TRBD1. Per germline, CDR1 MNHNY and CDR2 SVGAGI (reference sequence). This CDR3 is 18 amino acids long. V was clipped by 5 bases and J by 0 bases; unmatched bases: 6. The CDR3 loop is CASSPQGTGGSGANVLTF. Here the CDR3 DNA reads TGTGCCAGCAGTCCCCAGGGGACAGGGGGCTCTGGGGCCAACGTCCTGACTTTC.